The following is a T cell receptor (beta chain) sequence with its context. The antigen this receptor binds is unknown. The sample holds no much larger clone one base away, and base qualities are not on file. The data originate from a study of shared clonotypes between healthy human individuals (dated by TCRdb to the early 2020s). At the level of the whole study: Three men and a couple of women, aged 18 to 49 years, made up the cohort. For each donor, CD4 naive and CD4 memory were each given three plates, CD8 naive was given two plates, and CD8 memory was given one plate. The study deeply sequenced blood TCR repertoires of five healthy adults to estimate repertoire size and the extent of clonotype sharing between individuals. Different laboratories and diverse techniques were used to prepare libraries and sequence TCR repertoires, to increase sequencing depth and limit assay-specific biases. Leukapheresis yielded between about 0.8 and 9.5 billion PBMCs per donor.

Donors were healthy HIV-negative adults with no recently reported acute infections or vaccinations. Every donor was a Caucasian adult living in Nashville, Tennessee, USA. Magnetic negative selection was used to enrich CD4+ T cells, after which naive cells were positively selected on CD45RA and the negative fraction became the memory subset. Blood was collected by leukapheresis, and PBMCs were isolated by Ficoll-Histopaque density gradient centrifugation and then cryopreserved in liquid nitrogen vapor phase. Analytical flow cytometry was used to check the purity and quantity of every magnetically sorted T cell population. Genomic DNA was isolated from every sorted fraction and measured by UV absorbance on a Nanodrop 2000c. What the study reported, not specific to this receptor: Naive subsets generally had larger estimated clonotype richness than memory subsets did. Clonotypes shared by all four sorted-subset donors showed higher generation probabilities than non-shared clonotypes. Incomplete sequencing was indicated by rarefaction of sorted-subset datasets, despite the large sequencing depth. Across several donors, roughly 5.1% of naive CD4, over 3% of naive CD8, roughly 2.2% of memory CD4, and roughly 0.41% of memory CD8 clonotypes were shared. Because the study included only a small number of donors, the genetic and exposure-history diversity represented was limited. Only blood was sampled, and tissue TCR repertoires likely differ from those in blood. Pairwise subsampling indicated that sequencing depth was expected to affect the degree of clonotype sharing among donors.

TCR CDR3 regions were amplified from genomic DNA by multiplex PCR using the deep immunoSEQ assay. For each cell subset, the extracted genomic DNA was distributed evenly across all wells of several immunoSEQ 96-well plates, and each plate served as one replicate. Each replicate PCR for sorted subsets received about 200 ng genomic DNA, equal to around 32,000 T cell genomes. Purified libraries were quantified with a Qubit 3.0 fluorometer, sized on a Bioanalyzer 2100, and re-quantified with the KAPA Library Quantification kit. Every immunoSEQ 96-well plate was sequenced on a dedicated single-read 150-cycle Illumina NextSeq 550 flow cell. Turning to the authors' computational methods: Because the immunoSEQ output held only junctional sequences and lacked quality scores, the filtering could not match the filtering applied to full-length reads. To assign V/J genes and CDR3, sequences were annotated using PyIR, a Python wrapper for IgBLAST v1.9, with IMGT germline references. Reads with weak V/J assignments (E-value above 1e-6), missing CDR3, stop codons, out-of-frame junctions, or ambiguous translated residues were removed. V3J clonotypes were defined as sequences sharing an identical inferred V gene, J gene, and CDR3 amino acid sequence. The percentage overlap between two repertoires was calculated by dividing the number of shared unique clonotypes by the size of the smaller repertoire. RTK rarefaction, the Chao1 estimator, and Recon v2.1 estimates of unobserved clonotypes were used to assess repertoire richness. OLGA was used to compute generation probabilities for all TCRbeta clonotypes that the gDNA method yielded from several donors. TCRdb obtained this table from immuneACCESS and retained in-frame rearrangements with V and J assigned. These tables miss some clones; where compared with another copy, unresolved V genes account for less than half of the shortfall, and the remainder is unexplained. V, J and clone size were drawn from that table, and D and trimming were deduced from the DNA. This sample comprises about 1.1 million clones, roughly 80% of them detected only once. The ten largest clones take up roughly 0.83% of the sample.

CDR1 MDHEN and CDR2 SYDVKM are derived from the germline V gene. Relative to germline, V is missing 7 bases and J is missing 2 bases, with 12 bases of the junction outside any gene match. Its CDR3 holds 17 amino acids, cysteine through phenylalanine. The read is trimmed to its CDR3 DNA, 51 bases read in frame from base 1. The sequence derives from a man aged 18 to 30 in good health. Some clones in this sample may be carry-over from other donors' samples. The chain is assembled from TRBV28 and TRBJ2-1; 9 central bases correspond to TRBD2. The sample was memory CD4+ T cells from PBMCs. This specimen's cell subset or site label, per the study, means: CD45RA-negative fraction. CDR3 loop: CASTTNKAGGTYNEQFF. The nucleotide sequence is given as TGTGCCAGCACTACTAATAAAGCGGGAGGAACCTACAATGAGCAGTTCTTC.